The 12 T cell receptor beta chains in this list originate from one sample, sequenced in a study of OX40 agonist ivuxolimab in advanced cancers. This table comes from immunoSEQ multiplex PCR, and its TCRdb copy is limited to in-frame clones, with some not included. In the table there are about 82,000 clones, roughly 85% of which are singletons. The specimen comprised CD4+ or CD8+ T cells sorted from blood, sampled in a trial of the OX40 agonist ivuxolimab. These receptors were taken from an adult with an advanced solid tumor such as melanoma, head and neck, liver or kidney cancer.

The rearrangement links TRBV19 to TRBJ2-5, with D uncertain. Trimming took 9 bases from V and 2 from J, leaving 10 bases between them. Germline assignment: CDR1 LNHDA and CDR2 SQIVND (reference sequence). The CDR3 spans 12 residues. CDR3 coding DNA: TGTGCCAGCCTCGGGCCTCAAGAGACCCAGTACTTC. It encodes CASLGPQETQYF.

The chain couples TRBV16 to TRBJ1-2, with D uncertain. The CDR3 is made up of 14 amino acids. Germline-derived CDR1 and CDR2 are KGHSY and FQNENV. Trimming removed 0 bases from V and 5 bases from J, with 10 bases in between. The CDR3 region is CASSQSQIQYGYTF. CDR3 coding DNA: TGTGCCAGCAGCCAATCTCAGATACAATATGGCTACACCTTC.

The CDR3 spells CSVDADGGGGEKLFF. In DNA, the CDR3 is TGCAGCGTTGACGCCGACGGGGGAGGTGGTGAAAAACTGTTTTTT. The genes are TRBV29-1 and TRBJ1-4, with TRBD1 as a possible D gene (5 bases). CDR3 length equals 15 residues. CDR1 is SQVTM and CDR2 is ANQGSEA in the germline V gene. Between the trimmed V and J ends, which lost 3 bases and 7 bases, there was a span of 18 bases.

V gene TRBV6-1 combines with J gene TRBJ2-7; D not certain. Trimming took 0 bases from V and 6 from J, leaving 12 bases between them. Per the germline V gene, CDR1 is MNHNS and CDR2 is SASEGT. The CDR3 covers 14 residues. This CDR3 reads CASSEARLGFEQYF. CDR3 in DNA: TGTGCCAGCAGTGAAGCGCGATTGGGCTTCGAGCAGTACTTC.

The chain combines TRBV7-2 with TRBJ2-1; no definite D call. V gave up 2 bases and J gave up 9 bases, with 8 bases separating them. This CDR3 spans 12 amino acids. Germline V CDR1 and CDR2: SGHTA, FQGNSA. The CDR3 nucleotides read TGTGCCAGCAGCTTAAAACGGAGTGAGCAGTTCTTC. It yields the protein CASSLKRSEQFF.

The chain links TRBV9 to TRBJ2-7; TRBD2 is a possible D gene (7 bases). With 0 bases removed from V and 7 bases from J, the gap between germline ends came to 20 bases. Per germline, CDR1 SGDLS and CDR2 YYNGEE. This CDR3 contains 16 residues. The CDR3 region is CASSVGTPAGAREQYF. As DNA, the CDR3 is TGTGCCAGCAGCGTAGGGACCCCGGCGGGGGCGCGGGAGCAGTACTTC.

CDR3 in amino acids: CASSTPGRYEAFF. CDR3 in DNA: TGTGCCAGTAGTACTCCGGGCCGTTATGAAGCTTTCTTT. V usage is TRBV19 and J usage is TRBJ1-1; D gene ambiguous. The CDR3 consists of 13 residues. V shed 4 bases and J shed 7 bases, with 13 bases lying between them. From germline, CDR1 is LNHDA and CDR2 SQIVND (reference sequence).

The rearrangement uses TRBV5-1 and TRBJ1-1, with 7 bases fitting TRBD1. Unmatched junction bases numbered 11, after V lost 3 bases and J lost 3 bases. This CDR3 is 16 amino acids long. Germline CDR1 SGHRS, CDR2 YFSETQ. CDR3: CASSSPHDRVDTEAFF. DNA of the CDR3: TGCGCCAGCAGCTCGCCCCATGACAGGGTGGACACTGAAGCTTTCTTT.

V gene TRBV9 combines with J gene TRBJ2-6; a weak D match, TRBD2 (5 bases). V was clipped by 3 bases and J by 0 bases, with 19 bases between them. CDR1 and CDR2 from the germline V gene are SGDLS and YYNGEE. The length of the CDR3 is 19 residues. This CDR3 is CASSAVKRVSSSGANVLTF. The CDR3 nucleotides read TGTGCCAGCAGCGCTGTAAAGAGGGTATCCAGCTCTGGGGCCAACGTCCTGACTTTC.

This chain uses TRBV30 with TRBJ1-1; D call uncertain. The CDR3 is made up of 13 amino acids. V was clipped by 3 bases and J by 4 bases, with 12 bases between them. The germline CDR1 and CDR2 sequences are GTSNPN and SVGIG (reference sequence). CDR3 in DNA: TGTGCCTGGAGAATCGACCTCGGCACTGAAGCTTTCTTT. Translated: CAWRIDLGTEAFF. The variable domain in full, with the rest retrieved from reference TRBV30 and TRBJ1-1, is SQTIHQWPATLVQPVGSPLSLECTVEGTSNPNLYWYRQAAGRGLQLLFYSVGIGQISSEVPQNLSASRPQDRQFILSSKKLLLSDSGFYLCAWRIDLGTEAFFGQGTRLTVV.

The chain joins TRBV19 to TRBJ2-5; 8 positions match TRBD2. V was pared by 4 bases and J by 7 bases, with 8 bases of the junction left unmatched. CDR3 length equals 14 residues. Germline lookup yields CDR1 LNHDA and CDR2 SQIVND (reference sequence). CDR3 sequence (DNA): TGTGCCAGTAGTAGCGGGGGGCTTTTGGGGACCCAGTACTTC. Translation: CASSSGGLLGTQYF. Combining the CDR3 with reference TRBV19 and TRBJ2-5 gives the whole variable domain DGGITQSPKYLFRKEGQNVTLSCEQNLNHDAMYWYRQDPGQGLRLIYYSQIVNDFQKGDIAEGYSVSREKKESFPLTVTSAQKNPTAFYLCASSSGGLLGTQYFGPGTRLLVL.

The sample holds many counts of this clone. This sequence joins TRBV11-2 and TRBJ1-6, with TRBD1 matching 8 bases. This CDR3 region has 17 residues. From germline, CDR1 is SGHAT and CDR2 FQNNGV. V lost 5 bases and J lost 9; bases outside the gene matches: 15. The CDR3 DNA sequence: TGTGCCAGCAGCCCACCCCTCGGTCGGGACAGGCCTTCACCCCTCCACTTT. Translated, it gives CASSPPLGRDRPSPLHF. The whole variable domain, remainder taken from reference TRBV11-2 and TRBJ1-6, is EAGVAQSPRYKIIEKRQSVAFWCNPISGHATLYWYQQILGQGPKLLIQFQNNGVVDDSQLPKDRFSAERLKGVDSTLKIQPAKLEDSAVYLCASSPPLGRDRPSPLHFGNGTRLTVT.